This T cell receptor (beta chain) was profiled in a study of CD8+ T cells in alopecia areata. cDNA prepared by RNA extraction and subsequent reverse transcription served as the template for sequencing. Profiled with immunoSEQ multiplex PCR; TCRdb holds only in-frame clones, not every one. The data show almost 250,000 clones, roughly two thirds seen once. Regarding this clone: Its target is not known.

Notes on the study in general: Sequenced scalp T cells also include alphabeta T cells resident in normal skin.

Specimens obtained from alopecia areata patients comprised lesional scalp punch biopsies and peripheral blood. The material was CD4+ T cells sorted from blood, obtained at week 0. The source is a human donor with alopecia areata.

This chain's CDR3 is CASGQGGREYF. In nucleotides, the CDR3 is TGTGCCAGCGGCCAGGGCGGTCGGGAGTACTTC. The chain recombines TRBV6-5 with TRBJ2-5; a weak D match, TRBD1 (5 bases). CDR1 MNHEY and CDR2 SVGAGI come from the germline V gene. The CDR3 length is 11 residues. With 8 bases removed from V and 12 bases from J, the gap between germline ends came to 16 bases.